This T cell receptor (beta chain) was identified in a study of long-term antiretroviral therapy in people with HIV. Sampling of each donor yielded at least one pre-ART PBMC sample and at least two post-ART PBMC samples. They ran version v3.0 of the immunoSEQ assay at survey level. The assay was immunoSEQ multiplex PCR, and TCRdb's table has in-frame clones only and misses some. The top ten clones hold roughly 9% of a sample with 32,000 or so clones, around 89% of them seen once. As regards this clone: No antigen is known for it.

The ends were cut back, 1 base at V and 8 bases at J, with 11 bases in the middle. CDR1 is SGHTA and CDR2 is FQGNSA in the germline V gene. The CDR3 runs 13 residues. Broader study findings: Specimens of blood were obtained during about 2003 to 2017, possibly under older ART regimens. Clones with expansion before ART led the repertoire at all time points.

The sequence was obtained from a middle-aged man with HIV. The sequenced sample was unsorted PBMCs, obtained 3.2 years before starting antiretroviral therapy. The V and J genes are TRBV7-2 and TRBJ1-2; no definite D call. The CDR3 bases are TGTGCCAGCAGCTTAGGAGGGAAAGTAGGCTACACCTTC. Residues: CASSLGGKVGYTF.